What follows is one T cell receptor beta chain and its context. V lost 5 bases, J lost 11 bases, and 7 bases stayed unmatched. This CDR3 spans 12 amino acids. In germline, CDR1 is SGHDT, CDR2 YYEEEE. This entry is derived from a study of blood T cell repertoires in COVID-19. The protocol was immunoSEQ multiplex PCR, while the TCRdb copy is restricted to in-frame clones and leaves out a portion. The table lists around 120,000 clones, about 87% of them singletons, with 30% in the top ten. The sample taken for sequencing was peripheral blood. This clonotype was obtained from a woman aged 70-85 years with acute or convalescent COVID-19. The genes are TRBV5-6 and TRBJ2-1; 7 bases align to TRBD2. In DNA, the CDR3 is TGTGCCAGCAGTCGAAGCGGGACCCAGCAGTTCTTC. Its protein product is CASSRSGTQQFF. Full variable domain (outside the CDR3, taken from reference TRBV5-6 and TRBJ2-1): DAGVTQSPTHLIKTRGQQVTLRCSPKSGHDTVSWYQQALGQGPQFIFQYYEEEERQRGNFPDRFSGHQFPNYSSELNVNALLLGDSALYLCASSRSGTQQFFGPGTRLTVL.